The T cell receptor (beta chain) described here comes from a study of monozygotic twins with inflammatory bowel disease. Blood samples, whole and unsorted for T cells, yielded the isolated total RNA. The TCR libraries each used total RNA (roughly 4,000 ng per library). TCRdb re-called the 5' RACE reads, yielding one record per CDR3 amino acid sequence without DNA. Here the sample table reports approximately 200,000 distinct CDR3 sequences. The CDR3 runs to 13 residues. Germline V gives CDR1 LNHDA, CDR2 SQIVND (reference sequence). The source of this sequence is a human donor with ulcerative colitis or Crohn's disease, or a healthy co-twin of an affected twin (not recorded which). The chain carries TRBV19 and TRBJ1-5; TCRdb's D gene call, TRBD1, goes unchecked for lack of DNA. Sequenced input: blood. This CDR3 is CASSMLGDQPQHF.